This paragraph reports one T cell receptor (beta chain). Produced via immunoSEQ multiplex PCR; TCRdb's table is partial and in-frame only. The sample gives 90,000 or so clones, around nine tenths of which show up once; around 1.5% is in the top ten. The data stem from a study of OX40 agonist ivuxolimab in advanced cancers. The CDR3 consists of 13 residues. The germline CDR1 and CDR2 sequences are LNHDA and SQIVND (reference sequence). Trimming took 6 bases from V and 9 from J, leaving 15 bases between them. The sampling schedule covered blood at baseline, cycle 4 day 1, and cycle 7 day 1. The sample was CD4+ or CD8+ T cells sorted from blood, taken in a trial of the OX40 agonist ivuxolimab. This chain connects TRBV19 to TRBJ2-1; D is perhaps TRBD1 or TRBD2 (5 bases each). The receptor's source is an adult with an advanced solid tumor such as melanoma, head and neck, liver or kidney cancer. CDR3 nucleotides: TGTGCCAGTAGAAATAGGGGAGAGGGTGAGCAGTTCTTC. Translated, it gives CASRNRGEGEQFF.